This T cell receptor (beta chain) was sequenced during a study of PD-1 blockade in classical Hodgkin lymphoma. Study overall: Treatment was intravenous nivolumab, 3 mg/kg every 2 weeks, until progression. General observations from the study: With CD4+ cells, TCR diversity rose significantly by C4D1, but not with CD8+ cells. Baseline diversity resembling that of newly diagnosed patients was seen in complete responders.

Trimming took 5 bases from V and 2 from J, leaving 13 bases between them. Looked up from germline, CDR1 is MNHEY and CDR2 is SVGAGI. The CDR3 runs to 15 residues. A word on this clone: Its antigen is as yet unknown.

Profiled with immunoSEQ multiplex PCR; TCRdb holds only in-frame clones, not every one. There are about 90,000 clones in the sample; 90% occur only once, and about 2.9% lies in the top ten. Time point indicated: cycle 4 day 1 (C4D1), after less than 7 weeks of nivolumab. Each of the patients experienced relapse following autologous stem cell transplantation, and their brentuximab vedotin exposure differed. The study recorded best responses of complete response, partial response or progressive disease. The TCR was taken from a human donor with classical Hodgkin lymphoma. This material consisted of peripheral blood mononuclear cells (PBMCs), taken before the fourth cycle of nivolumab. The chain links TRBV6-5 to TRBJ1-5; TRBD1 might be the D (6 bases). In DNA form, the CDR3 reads TGTGCCAGCAGTGCTCAGACAGGCCGCAATCAGCCCCAGCATTTT. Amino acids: CASSAQTGRNQPQHF.